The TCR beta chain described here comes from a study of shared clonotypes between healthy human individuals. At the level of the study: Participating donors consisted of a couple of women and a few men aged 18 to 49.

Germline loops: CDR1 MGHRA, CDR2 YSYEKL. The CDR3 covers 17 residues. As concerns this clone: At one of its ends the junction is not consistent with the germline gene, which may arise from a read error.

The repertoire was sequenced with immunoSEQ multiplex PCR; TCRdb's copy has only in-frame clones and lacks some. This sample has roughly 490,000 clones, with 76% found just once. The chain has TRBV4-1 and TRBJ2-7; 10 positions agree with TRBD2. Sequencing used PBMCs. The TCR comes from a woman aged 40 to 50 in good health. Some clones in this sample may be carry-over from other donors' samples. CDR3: CASSQEGSGRRTYEQYF. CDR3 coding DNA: TGCGCCAGCAGTCAAGAAGGTAGCGGGAGGCGGACCTACGAGCAGTACTTC.